One sample yielded the 25 T cell receptor beta chains listed below, sequenced in a study of cytomegalovirus exposure and HLA in healthy donors. The PCR made use of 60 Vbeta and 13 Jbeta primers. Method: immunoSEQ multiplex PCR; TCRdb's copy keeps in-frame clones and lacks some. Found here are around 150,000 clones, roughly 80% of them singletons; the top ten hold about 4.7%. Sequenced input: PBMCs. The receptors originated from a man aged 25-45 years in good health and CMV-seronegative.

The V call is TRBV9, the J call TRBJ1-1; the D gene is possibly TRBD1 (6 bases). CDR1 is SGDLS and CDR2 is YYNGEE in the germline V gene. V was pared by 4 bases and J by 2 bases, with 12 bases between. This CDR3 has 14 amino acids. The CDR3 coding sequence is TGTGCCAGCAGCACCAGGGGTAGAAACACTGAAGCTTTCTTT. This codes for CASSTRGRNTEAFF.

This clone turned up a few times. The rearrangement uses TRBV9 and TRBJ1-5, with TRBD1 matching 7 bases. The CDR3 is 18 residues long. The junction had 17 bases not matched to a gene; V was cut back by 4 bases and J by 4 bases. Germline V gene sequence: CDR1 SGDLS, CDR2 YYNGEE. The CDR3 nucleotides read TGTGCCAGCAGCTCACATAGAGGAAGGCGACAGGGTAATCAGCCCCAGCATTTT. This gives the protein CASSSHRGRRQGNQPQHF.

This chain connects TRBV11-1 to TRBJ1-2; possibly TRBD1 for D (6 bases). With 4 bases removed from V and 4 bases from J, the gap between germline ends came to 16 bases. The CDR3 has 15 amino acids. Looked up from germline, CDR1 is SGHAT and CDR2 is FQDESV (reference sequence). This chain's CDR3 is CASSSTKRGGYGYTF. The CDR3 nucleotides are TGTGCCAGCAGCTCCACCAAGAGAGGGGGCTATGGCTACACCTTC. The whole variable domain, filled in from reference TRBV11-1 and TRBJ1-2, reads EAEVAQSPRYKITEKSQAVAFWCDPISGHATLYWYRQILGQGPELLVQFQDESVVDDSQLPKDRFSAERLKGVDSTLKIQPAELGDSAMYLCASSSTKRGGYGYTFGSGTRLTVV.

J is TRBJ1-1 and V is TRBV5-6, with a tentative D call TRBD1 (5 bases). From germline, CDR1 is SGHDT and CDR2 YYEEEE. Trimming removed 4 bases from V and 0 bases from J, with 13 bases in between. This CDR3 contains 15 residues. The chain's CDR3 is CASSHDSGMNTEAFF. The CDR3 region has the DNA TGTGCCAGCAGCCATGACAGTGGGATGAACACTGAAGCTTTCTTT.

J is TRBJ1-3 and V is TRBV10-3; TRBD1 might be the D (6 bases). This CDR3 has 15 residues. Trimming cost V 5 bases and J 0 bases, with 11 bases left between them. Germline CDR1 ENHRY, CDR2 SYGVKD. The CDR3 nucleotides read TGTGCCATCAGTTCCGGACAGCCCTCTGGAAACACCATATATTTT. This codes for CAISSGQPSGNTIYF.

The V gene is TRBV6-1, the J gene TRBJ1-6; 8 nucleotides align to TRBD1. The V gene's germline CDR1 is MNHNS and CDR2 SASEGT. V was clipped by 8 bases and J by 10 bases; unmatched bases: 13. This CDR3 is 15 amino acids long. CDR3 DNA sequence: TGTGCCAGCGGAAGGTGGCAGGGGGCCGAGTCACCCCTCCACTTT. Translated, it gives CASGRWQGAESPLHF.

This clone was recorded a few times. The chain carries TRBV7-2 and TRBJ2-3; weak D call: TRBD2 (5 bases). This CDR3 is built from 11 residues. V was cut by 2 bases and J by 11 bases, with 8 bases left in between. Germline-derived CDR1 and CDR2 are SGHTA and FQGNSA. The CDR3 is CASSLLSGQYF. The DNA for the CDR3 is TGTGCCAGCAGCTTATTGAGCGGGCAGTATTTT.

This sequence joins TRBV6-5 and TRBJ2-5, with D tentatively TRBD1 (6 bases). Deletions cut 6 bases from V and 4 bases from J, with 9 bases between. Germline CDR1 MNHEY, CDR2 SVGAGI. This CDR3 has 12 amino acids. As DNA, the CDR3 is TGTGCCAGCAGCGTCAGGGGAGAGACCCAGTACTTC. Translation: CASSVRGETQYF.

The V call is TRBV6-5, the J call TRBJ2-5, with TRBD1 matching over 8 bases. This CDR3 has 15 residues. After removal of 10 bases from V and 2 bases from J, the junction contained 12 bases not matched to a gene. Germline V CDR1 and CDR2: MNHEY, SVGAGI. The CDR3 DNA reads TGTGCCACCACCAGAGGGACAGGACGACAAGAGACCCAGTACTTC. The encoded protein is CATTRGTGRQETQYF.

CDR3: CASSMNYRDAIYNEQFF. As DNA, the CDR3 is TGTGCCAGCAGCATGAACTACAGGGATGCGATATACAATGAGCAGTTCTTC. V gene TRBV5-6 combines with J gene TRBJ2-1; tentatively, D is TRBD1 (6 bases). The germline V and J ends were trimmed by 4 bases and 4 bases, with 21 bases remaining between them. This CDR3 region has 17 residues. Germline assignment: CDR1 SGHDT and CDR2 YYEEEE.

The gene calls are TRBV10-1 and TRBJ1-1; no reliable D call. CDR1 and CDR2 (germline): WNHNN, SYGVQD (reference sequence). The CDR3 has 14 residues. Between the trimmed V and J ends, which lost 2 bases and 6 bases, there was a span of 13 bases. This CDR3 is CASSEGRISPEAFF. DNA for the CDR3: TGCGCCAGCAGTGAGGGCAGAATTAGCCCTGAAGCTTTCTTT.

Here the CDR3 reads CASSLGAGGTYEQYF. CDR3 in DNA: TGTGCCAGCAGCTTAGGGGCGGGGGGGACCTACGAGCAGTACTTC. The genes are TRBV7-9 and TRBJ2-7, with 9 bases that match TRBD2. The germline V gene has CDR1 SEHNR and CDR2 FQNEAQ (reference sequence). This CDR3 is built from 15 residues. V lost 1 base and J lost 2; bases outside the gene matches: 3.

For this clone: The germline gene is not matched at one end of the junction; a read error may be the cause. The chain uses TRBV7-9 and TRBJ1-5, with 7 bases identical to TRBD1. Germline lookup yields CDR1 SEHNR and CDR2 FQNEAQ (reference sequence). The CDR3 extends over 15 amino acids. The CDR3 is CSSSFQGGNNQPQHF. Here the CDR3 DNA reads TGTTCCAGCAGCTTCCAAGGGGGCAACAATCAGCCCCAGCATTTT.

The V call is TRBV7-9, the J call TRBJ2-5; D unresolved. This CDR3 comprises 14 residues. Trimming left V 1 base short and J 3 bases short, with 9 bases between. Germline V CDR1 and CDR2: SEHNR, FQNEAQ (reference sequence). The CDR3: CASSLVNREETQYF. DNA of the CDR3: TGTGCCAGCAGCTTAGTTAATCGAGAAGAGACCCAGTACTTC.

V gene TRBV29-1 combines with J gene TRBJ2-1; D is uncertain. Trimming left V 0 bases short and J 5 bases short, with 8 bases between. Germline V lookup: CDR1 SQVTM, CDR2 ANQGSEA. The CDR3 length is 13 residues. The CDR3 loop reads CSVEDLGDNEQFF. CDR3 in DNA: TGCAGCGTTGAAGATCTAGGCGACAATGAGCAGTTCTTC.

The genes are TRBV5-1 and TRBJ2-7; no clear D gene. CDR3 length: 14 amino acids. CDR1 is SGHRS, CDR2 YFSETQ, per germline. V was trimmed by 0 bases and J by 3 bases, leaving 10 bases between them. CDR3: CASSLEQNFYEQYF. DNA for the CDR3: TGCGCCAGCAGCTTGGAACAGAACTTCTACGAGCAGTACTTC.

The chain carries TRBV5-1 and TRBJ2-6, with 7 nucleotides matching TRBD1. The ends lost 4 bases at V and 0 bases at J; junction bases unmatched: 7. Germline CDR1 reads SGHRS; CDR2 reads YFSETQ. The CDR3 runs to 17 residues. In DNA form, the CDR3 reads TGCGCCAGCAGCACCCGGACAGGCGCCTCTGGGGCCAACGTCCTGACTTTC. Protein sequence: CASSTRTGASGANVLTF.

The gene calls are TRBV11-2 and TRBJ2-5, with 12 bases matching TRBD1. V shed 4 bases, J shed 7 bases, and the junction held 7 bases outside the gene matches. Germline CDR1 is SGHAT and CDR2 is FQNNGV. The CDR3 extends over 15 amino acids. CDR3 bases: TGTGCCAGCAGCTCGGGACAGGGGGCGCGGGGGACCCAGTACTTC. Amino acid sequence: CASSSGQGARGTQYF.

The rearrangement joins TRBV5-1 to TRBJ2-3; D gene uncertain. Looked up from germline, CDR1 is SGHRS and CDR2 is YFSETQ. The CDR3 contains 15 residues. V lost 0 bases, J lost 0 bases, and 8 bases lay in between. Here the CDR3 reads CASSLGYGSTDTQYF. CDR3 coding DNA: TGCGCCAGCAGCTTGGGGTACGGTAGCACAGATACGCAGTATTTT. Full variable domain (outside the CDR3, taken from reference TRBV5-1 and TRBJ2-3): KAGVTQTPRYLIKTRGQQVTLSCSPISGHRSVSWYQQTPGQGLQFLFEYFSETQRNKGNFPGRFSGRQFSNSRSEMNVSTLELGDSALYLCASSLGYGSTDTQYFGPGTRLTVL.

The chain's CDR3 is CASSPGQAKPSYEQYF. The CDR3 DNA sequence: TGTGCCAGCAGCCCAGGACAGGCTAAACCTTCCTACGAGCAGTACTTC. The V call is TRBV7-2, the J call TRBJ2-7; 7 nucleotides line up with TRBD1. V lost 5 bases to trimming and J lost 1 base; unmatched junction nucleotides: 11. The CDR3 sequence is 16 residues long. Looked up from germline, CDR1 is SGHTA and CDR2 is FQGNSA.

The gene calls are TRBV5-5 and TRBJ1-4, with D uncertain. V dropped 4 bases and J dropped 5 bases, with 12 bases sitting between them. This CDR3 region has 14 residues. The germline V gene has CDR1 SGHKS and CDR2 YYEKEE (reference sequence). The CDR3 protein is CASSLLPENEKLFF. The CDR3 DNA reads as TGTGCCAGCAGCCTACTCCCGGAGAATGAAAAACTGTTTTTT.

V and J are TRBV4-1 and TRBJ1-1; 9 nucleotides align to TRBD1. CDR1 is MGHRA and CDR2 is YSYEKL in the germline V gene. The V and J ends lost 2 bases and 5 bases, in that order; junction bases with no gene match: 3. The CDR3 is 14 residues long. For the CDR3, the DNA is TGCGCCAGCAGCCAACCGGACAGGGGTACTGAAGCTTTCTTT. Translated: CASSQPDRGTEAFF.

This clone appeared a few times. The chain has TRBV29-1 and TRBJ2-1, with D maybe TRBD2 (5 bases). This CDR3 spans 15 amino acids. With 7 bases removed from V and 3 bases from J, the gap between germline ends came to 19 bases. The germline CDR1 and CDR2 sequences are SQVTM and ANQGSEA. CDR3 sequence (DNA): TGCAGCGCCGCGGGTTTTGAGGCTTTCTACAATGAGCAGTTCTTC. It yields the protein CSAAGFEAFYNEQFF.

This clone was seen more than once but under ten times. The chain recombines TRBV5-6 with TRBJ2-7; maybe TRBD1 (6 bases). This CDR3 spans 16 amino acids. Trimming pared 1 base from V and 1 base from J, leaving 15 bases between. Per the germline V gene, CDR1 is SGHDT and CDR2 is YYEEEE. CDR3 coding DNA: TGTGCCAGCAGCTTGTTGAAAGGGGGTGCGTCCTACGAGCAGTACTTC. Encoded protein: CASSLLKGGASYEQYF.

The V gene is TRBV5-1, the J gene TRBJ2-7, with TRBD1 matching over 8 bases. The CDR3 is 15 amino acids. The trim removed 3 bases at V and 6 bases at J, leaving 11 bases unmatched. The germline V gene encodes CDR1 SGHRS and CDR2 YFSETQ. The CDR3 spells CASSSQWQGAGEQYF. In nucleotides, the CDR3 is TGCGCCAGCAGCTCCCAGTGGCAGGGGGCGGGCGAGCAGTACTTC.